One sample yielded the 23 T cell receptor beta chains listed below, sequenced in a study of identical twins. Each CDR3 protein gets one entry after TCRdb re-called the 5' RACE reads with MiXCR. This sample carries a few hundred thousand distinct CDR3 sequences, around an eighth of them seen once, and the ten largest clones take approximately 1%. A further study also used this sample, focusing on yellow fever vaccine responses in identical twins.

The specimen was CD4+ T cells sorted from blood. The receptors originated from a woman aged 18 to 35 in good health.

This clonotype was detected many times. J is TRBJ2-7 and V is TRBV7-2; 9 bases map to TRBD1. The V and J ends lost 6 bases and 2 bases, in that order; junction bases with no gene match: 5. The CDR3 loop spans 14 amino acids. Germline CDR1 is SGHTA and CDR2 is FQGNSA. For the CDR3, the DNA is TGTGCCAGCAGTTCGAGGACAGGGGCCTACGAGCAGTACTTC. The encoded protein is CASSSRTGAYEQYF.

V and J are TRBV3-1 and TRBJ2-7; D not resolved. The CDR3 consists of 13 residues. Trimming took off 5 bases at V and 5 bases at J, with 13 bases between the two ends. CDR1 and CDR2 from the germline V gene are LGHDT and YNNKEL (reference sequence). In DNA, the CDR3 is TGTGCCAGCAGCAAAGCCCTAGTGAACGAGCAGTACTTC. As protein: CASSKALVNEQYF.

The CDR3 DNA reads TGTGCCAGCAGTTACACAGGGGGCAGGGAGACCCAGTACTTC. It codes for CASSYTGGRETQYF. The chain uses TRBV28 and TRBJ2-5; 9 bases map to TRBD1. Trimming at V came to 4 bases and at J to 5 bases, leaving 5 bases not matched to a gene. This CDR3 has 14 amino acids. Germline values: CDR1 MDHEN, CDR2 SYDVKM.

This clonotype was seen many times. V and J are TRBV5-1 and TRBJ2-3; D is possibly TRBD2 (6 bases). The germline V gene encodes CDR1 SGHRS and CDR2 YFSETQ. The CDR3 loop spans 13 amino acids. V was clipped by 5 bases and J by 8 bases, with 15 bases between them. CDR3: CASRDTGASTQYF. For the CDR3, the DNA is TGCGCCAGCAGGGATACGGGAGCGAGTACGCAGTATTTT.

The rearrangement uses TRBV7-2 and TRBJ2-3, with a tentative D call TRBD2 (5 bases). Trimming shortened V by 3 bases and J by 2 bases, and 12 bases separated the two germline ends. CDR3 size: 15 residues. Germline values: CDR1 SGHTA, CDR2 FQGNSA. DNA of the CDR3: TGTGCCAGCAGCTTGAACCCCGGGGACACAGATACGCAGTATTTT. It encodes CASSLNPGDTDTQYF.

V and J are TRBV29-1 and TRBJ2-7, with a possible D match to TRBD2 (7 bases). CDR1 SQVTM and CDR2 ANQGSEA come from the germline V gene. The ends were cut back, 7 bases at V and 4 bases at J, with 17 bases in the middle. The CDR3 loop spans 13 amino acids. The CDR3 protein is CSASLGGRYEQYF. CDR3 bases: TGCAGCGCTTCCTTGGGGGGGCGATACGAGCAGTACTTC.

This clonotype came up a few times. The gene calls are TRBV5-1 and TRBJ2-7; D remains unclear. The V and J ends lost 3 bases and 3 bases respectively, with 13 bases between them. Germline V gene sequence: CDR1 SGHRS, CDR2 YFSETQ. This CDR3 has 14 residues. The CDR3 DNA follows: TGCGCCAGCAGCTCGAGGACGGACGACTACGAGCAGTACTTC. Translation gives CASSSRTDDYEQYF.

To note about this clonotype: The junction does not match germline at one end; this may be a read error. V and J are TRBV29-1 and TRBJ1-2; 8 nucleotides agree with TRBD1. CDR1 and CDR2 from the germline V gene are SQVTM and ANQGSEA. There are 13 residues in the CDR3. In nucleotides, the CDR3 is TGCAGCGTTGAACAGGGGGCGGTTAATGGCTACATCTTC. This sequence encodes CSVEQGAVNGYIF.

J is TRBJ2-1 and V is TRBV29-1, with 7 nucleotides matching TRBD2. This CDR3 spans 13 amino acids. Losses at the gene ends were 7 bases for V and 7 bases for J; bases not matched to a gene: 10. Per germline, CDR1 SQVTM and CDR2 ANQGSEA. The CDR3 sequence: CSASGGGGNEQFF. CDR3 DNA sequence: TGCAGCGCCTCGGGGGGAGGAGGTAATGAGCAGTTCTTC.

This clonotype has ten or more counts. The CDR3: CASSQAQGGYEQYF. The CDR3 DNA sequence: TGTGCCAGCAGCCAAGCCCAGGGGGGGTACGAGCAGTACTTC. This rearrangement joins TRBV4-2 to TRBJ2-7; D is perhaps TRBD1 or TRBD2 (7 bases each). The CDR3 extends over 14 amino acids. Germline V gene lookup returns CDR1 LGHNA and CDR2 YNFKEQ. Trimming pared 1 base from V and 4 bases from J, leaving 11 bases between.

The sample holds a few counts of this clonotype. The rearrangement joins TRBV7-9 to TRBJ2-7; weak D call: TRBD2 (7 bases). This CDR3 spans 16 amino acids. CDR1 is SEHNR and CDR2 is FQNEAQ in the germline V gene (reference sequence). With 2 bases removed from V and 0 bases from J, the gap between germline ends came to 14 bases. The CDR3 reads CASSLFRGGISYEQYF. The CDR3 nucleotides are TGTGCCAGCAGCTTATTCAGGGGAGGGATCTCCTACGAGCAGTACTTC.

This clonotype was counted a few times. The rearrangement uses TRBV5-1 and TRBJ2-1; 7 bases agree with TRBD1. Germline CDR1 reads SGHRS; CDR2 reads YFSETQ. This CDR3 has 17 residues. V was pared by 0 bases and J by 2 bases, with 8 bases of the junction left unmatched. The CDR3 loop reads CASSLASGTDTYNEQFF. The CDR3 DNA reads TGCGCCAGCAGCTTGGCCTCCGGGACAGATACCTACAATGAGCAGTTCTTC.

This clonotype was found many times. This sequence joins TRBV5-1 and TRBJ2-5, with D possibly being TRBD1 (5 bases). Germline CDR1 SGHRS, CDR2 YFSETQ. The CDR3 spans 13 residues. Trimming shortened V by 3 bases and J by 3 bases, and 9 bases separated the two germline ends. The CDR3 DNA follows: TGCGCCAGCAGCTCCCAGGGTAAAGAGACCCAGTACTTC. It is translated as CASSSQGKETQYF.

This clonotype was picked up many times. This chain connects TRBV12-3 or TRBV12-4 to TRBJ1-5, with unresolved D. CDR3 size: 15 residues. The ends were cut back, 3 bases at V and 0 bases at J, with 9 bases in the middle. The DNA of the CDR3 is TGTGCCAGCAGTTTGTTGTCAGTTAGCAATCAGCCCCAGCATTTT. Translated: CASSLLSVSNQPQHF.

This clonotype was counted a few times. This chain joins TRBV20-1 and TRBJ1-5; no clear D. Germline V gene lookup returns CDR1 DFQATT and CDR2 SNEGSKA (reference sequence). Trimming removed 2 bases at V and 1 base at J, with 6 bases between. CDR3 length: 13 amino acids. The CDR3 sequence: CSARKGSNQPQHF. For the CDR3, the DNA is TGCAGTGCTAGAAAGGGAAGCAATCAGCCCCAGCATTTT.

This clonotype has a handful of counts. The chain combines TRBV2 with TRBJ1-6, with a tentative D call TRBD1 (6 bases). CDR3 length: 14 residues. The V gene's germline CDR1 is SNHLY and CDR2 FYNNEI. V gave up 5 bases and J gave up 15 bases, with 20 bases separating them. The CDR3 loop reads CASSTFPTGQILHF. The CDR3 DNA follows: TGTGCCAGCAGTACTTTTCCGACAGGCCAGATCCTCCACTTT.

Only a few counts were recorded for this clonotype. The rearrangement links TRBV5-1 to TRBJ2-3, with D possibly called TRBD1 or TRBD2 (5 bases each). The germline CDR1 and CDR2 sequences are SGHRS and YFSETQ. V shed 4 bases and J shed 2 bases, with 11 bases lying between them. The CDR3 contains 14 residues. In DNA, the CDR3 is TGCGCCAGCAGCACCGGGACCGTCACAGATACGCAGTATTTT. This gives the protein CASSTGTVTDTQYF.

This clonotype was seen many times. The chain has TRBV6-2 or TRBV6-3 and TRBJ2-1, with D perhaps TRBD2 (6 bases). Germline V gene lookup returns CDR1 MNHEY and CDR2 SVGEGT. V shed 6 bases and J shed 6 bases, with 21 bases lying between them. The CDR3 sequence is 16 residues long. Here the CDR3 reads CASSRSTLNGGNEQFF. The CDR3 DNA follows: TGTGCCAGCAGCCGATCGACTCTCAACGGGGGCAATGAGCAGTTCTTC.

There are a few counts of this clonotype. The chain is built from TRBV5-1 and TRBJ2-7; 14 bases map to TRBD2. CDR1 and CDR2 (germline): SGHRS, YFSETQ. The length of the CDR3 is 15 residues. Germline trimming cut 4 bases from V and 6 bases from J; bases unmatched to any gene: 6. CDR3 coding DNA: TGCGCCAGCAGCAAGGAGGGACTAGCGGGAGTCGAGCAGTACTTC. Translation gives CASSKEGLAGVEQYF.

CDR3 DNA: TGCAGTGCTAGCCCATGGCAGATCCAAGAGACCCAGTACTTC. Encoded protein: CSASPWQIQETQYF. This sequence joins TRBV20-1 and TRBJ2-5; D is unclear. Trimming took off 3 bases at V and 1 base at J, with 12 bases between the two ends. This CDR3 has 14 residues. Germline V gene sequence: CDR1 DFQATT, CDR2 SNEGSKA (reference sequence).

The V call is TRBV7-8, the J call TRBJ2-1, with TRBD2 matching over 9 bases. The CDR3 is 18 residues long. Per germline, CDR1 SGHVS and CDR2 FQNEAQ. V lost 5 bases, J lost 2 bases, and 13 bases stayed unmatched. This chain's CDR3 is CASSPGMASGMAYNEQFF. As DNA, the CDR3 is TGTGCCAGCAGCCCCGGCATGGCTAGCGGGATGGCCTACAATGAGCAGTTCTTC.

The chain combines TRBV5-1 with TRBJ2-7; perhaps TRBD2 as D (6 bases). Germline-derived CDR1 and CDR2 are SGHRS and YFSETQ. The CDR3 has 14 residues. Trimming pared 4 bases from V and 6 bases from J, leaving 17 bases between. CDR3 protein: CASSRASDYGEQYF. CDR3 coding DNA: TGCGCCAGCAGCCGGGCTAGCGATTACGGCGAGCAGTACTTC.

This chain joins TRBV5-4 and TRBJ2-3, with 11 positions matching TRBD2. Germline CDR1 reads SGHNT; CDR2 reads YYREEE (reference sequence). V was clipped by 4 bases and J by 2 bases; unmatched bases: 9. The CDR3 consists of 17 residues. CDR3 nucleotide sequence: TGTGCCAGCAGCCCTGTTGGACTAGCGGGCCACACAGATACGCAGTATTTT. Its translation is CASSPVGLAGHTDTQYF.